This TCR beta chain was identified during a study of blood T cell repertoires in COVID-19 (dated by TCRdb to the early 2020s). For context, the study as a whole: Collaborator samples came from the United States, Italy and Spain and covered acute and convalescent phases of COVID-19. The prospective study material was composed of cDNA or gDNA derived from T cells, B-cell-depleted T cells, or PBMCs. Deeply sampled blood TCRbeta repertoires from subjects exposed to, actively infected with, or recovered from COVID-19 were included in the dataset. A freely available public database, intended as a resource for researchers studying the immune response to SARS-CoV-2, is where the repertoires were released. Samples were obtained from the ongoing ImmuneRACE study (first 160 participants) and from over 1,000 subjects provided by 6 global collaborators. The sample metadata nearly always contained a de-identified subject ID, COVID-19 status, age in years and sex. Where available, HLA class I and class II types were taken from metadata supplied by the sample provider and were not determined by assay-based typing. Overall study outcomes, separate from this receptor: The amount of clinical and demographic metadata varied by source and participant and was provided uncurated.

As for this clone: Its target antigen remains unknown. Per-base quality was not reported, and no clone a single base away is much larger than it. Other DNA sequences within the sample encode an identical CDR3.

TCRbeta CDR3 regions were amplified from genomic DNA by means of the immunoSEQ Assay, a bias-controlled multiplex PCR. For the original study's pipeline: Nucleated cell counts per sample were estimated from amplification of reference gene primers within the assay. Sequence reads were collapsed and filtered to measure the absolute abundance of every unique TCRbeta CDR3 rearrangement. For each sample, productive Simpson clonality was calculated by taking the square root of Simpson's diversity index across productive rearrangements. TCRdb obtained this table from immuneACCESS and retained in-frame rearrangements with V and J assigned. These tables miss some clones; where compared with another copy, unresolved V genes account for less than half of the shortfall, and the remainder is unexplained. V and J calls and clone size are copied from that table; D and trimming were computed from the DNA. This sample gives under 350,000 clones in total; approximately 82% of them show up just once. The ten largest clones capture about 4.9% of the sample.

A second Seattle source provided samples from volunteer blood donors who had recovered from COVID-19. The collaborating institutions used their own protocols to collect whole blood in K2EDTA tubes. For TCRbeta analysis, collaborators shipped samples in one of three forms: frozen whole blood, isolated PBMCs, or DNA extracted from either of those sample types. The CDR3 runs 14 residues from the cysteine to the phenylalanine. This entry keeps only the CDR3 DNA: 42 bases, framed from base 1. Ends trimmed: V by 6 bases, J by 7 bases; bases unmatched to a gene: 5. The CDR1 and CDR2 encoded by the germline V gene are MDHEN and SYDVKM.

Material for sequencing was peripheral blood. The chain uses TRBV28 and TRBJ2-2, with 10 bases in between that match TRBD1. This clonotype was sampled from a man in his 60s who had recovered from COVID-19. The CDR3: CASRRQGAYGELFF. The nucleotides read TGTGCCAGCAGACGACAGGGGGCTTACGGGGAGCTGTTTTTT.